The clone carrying this T cell receptor beta chain occurred a few times. Its antigen is not identified. This record belongs to a study of cytomegalovirus exposure and HLA in healthy donors. Study findings and constraints: A previous analysis found most TCR beta V segments productive roughly 87% or roughly 30% of the time. A missense variant in DCLRE1C was later tied to TCR beta V- and J-gene trimming.

The V and J ends lost 4 bases and 7 bases respectively, with 17 bases between them. The CDR3 is 15 amino acids. Per the germline V gene, CDR1 is SNHLY and CDR2 is FYNNEI. Primers for the PCR totalled 60 Vbeta and 13 Jbeta. TCRdb's copy holds only in-frame clones and misses some; the assay was immunoSEQ multiplex PCR. The sample holds about 140,000 clones, 60% to 80% seen once. The sequencing input was PBMCs. The gene calls are TRBV2 and TRBJ1-5; D is perhaps TRBD1 (6 bases). The receptor was derived from a woman under 40 in good health and CMV-seronegative. This chain's CDR3 is CASSGGGRASQPQHF. CDR3 nucleotides: TGTGCCAGCAGTGGCGGGGGCAGGGCGTCCCAGCCCCAGCATTTT.